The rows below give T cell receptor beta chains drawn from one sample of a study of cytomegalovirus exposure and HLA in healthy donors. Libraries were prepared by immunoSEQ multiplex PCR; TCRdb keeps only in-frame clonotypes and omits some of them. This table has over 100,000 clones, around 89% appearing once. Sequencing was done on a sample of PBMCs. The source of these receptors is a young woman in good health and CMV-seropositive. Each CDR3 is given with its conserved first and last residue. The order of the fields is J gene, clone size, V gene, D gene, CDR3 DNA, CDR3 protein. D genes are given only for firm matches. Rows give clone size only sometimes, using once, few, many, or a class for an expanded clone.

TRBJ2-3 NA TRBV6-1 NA TGTGCCAGCAGTGAAGTAGCTAGCGAGACAGATACGCAGTATTTT CASSEVASETDTQYF
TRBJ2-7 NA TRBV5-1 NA TGCGCCAGCAGCCCGGACTGGATCGAATACGAGCAGTACTTC CASSPDWIEYEQYF
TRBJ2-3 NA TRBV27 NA TGTGCCAGCAGTTTTTCCCTCACAGATACGCAGTATTTT CASSFSLTDTQYF
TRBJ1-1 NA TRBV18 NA TGTGCCAGCTCACCAGCAAGCCGATTTGAGAACACTGAAGCTTTCTTT CASSPASRFENTEAFF
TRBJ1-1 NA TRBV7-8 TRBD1 TGTGCCAGCAGACCGGGACAGCGGGTGATCTCTGAAGCTTTCTTT CASRPGQRVISEAFF
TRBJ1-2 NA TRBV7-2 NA TGTGCCAGCAGCACATTCCAGGGTCTGCATGGCTACACCTTC CASSTFQGLHGYTF
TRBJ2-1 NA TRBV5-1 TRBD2 TGCGCCAGCAGCTGGACCGGACTAGCGGGGCACAATGAGCAGTTCTTC CASSWTGLAGHNEQFF
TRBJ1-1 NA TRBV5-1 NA TGCGCCAGCAGCCTGACAGAGAACACTGAAGCTTTCTTT CASSLTENTEAFF
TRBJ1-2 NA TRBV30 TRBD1 TGTGCCTGGCAAAGTACAGGGGTGGGAGGCTACACCTTC CAWQSTGVGGYTF
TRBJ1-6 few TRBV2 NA TGTGCCAGCAGTGGCCTGGCGCTCGGGGATTCACCCCTCCACTTT CASSGLALGDSPLHF
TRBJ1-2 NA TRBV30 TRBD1 TGTGCCTGGAGTAGCACAGGGGGTTACTATGGCTACACCTTC CAWSSTGGYYGYTF
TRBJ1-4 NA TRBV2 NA TGTGCCAGCAGCGATCGAAGGGACTCAACTAATGAAAAACTGTTTTTT CASSDRRDSTNEKLFF
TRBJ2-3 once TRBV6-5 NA TGTGCCAGCAGTCTGGACAGTCCAATCACAGATACGCAGTATTTT CASSLDSPITDTQYF
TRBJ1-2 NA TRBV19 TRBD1 TGTGCCAGTAGCCCCGTCGACAGGGGCTATGGCTACACCTTC CASSPVDRGYGYTF
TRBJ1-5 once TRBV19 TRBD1 TGTGCCAGTAGTGCGGGGACAGGGAGGAATCAGCCCCAGCATTTT CASSAGTGRNQPQHF
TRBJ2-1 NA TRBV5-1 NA TGCGCCAGCAGACTGGAGTCCAGGGGCAATGAGCAGTTCTTC CASRLESRGNEQFF
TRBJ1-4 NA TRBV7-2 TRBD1 TGTGCCAGCAGCTTATCCGGGACAGGGACTAATGAAAAACTGTTTTTT CASSLSGTGTNEKLFF
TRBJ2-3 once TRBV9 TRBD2 TGTGCCAGCAGCCTCTCCGGGACTAGCTCAGATACGCAGTATTTT CASSLSGTSSDTQYF
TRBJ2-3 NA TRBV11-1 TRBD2 TGTGCCAGCAGCTCAACTACTAGCGGGCTGGGGAATACGCAGTATTTT CASSSTTSGLGNTQYF
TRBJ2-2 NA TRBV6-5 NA TGTGCCAGCAGTTACGTCCAGGGGTTGGGCGGGGAGCTGTTTTTT CASSYVQGLGGELFF
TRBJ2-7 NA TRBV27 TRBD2 TGTGCCAGCAGTTTGCTAGCGGGAGGCGCGGCCTACGAGCAGTACTTC CASSLLAGGAAYEQYF
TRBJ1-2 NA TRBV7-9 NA TGTGCCAGCAGCCAACAGGGTTTTGGCTACACCTTC CASSQQGFGYTF
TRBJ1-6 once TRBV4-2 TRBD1 TGTGCCAGCAGCCAACGTCTGGGGGGGGACAGGAGTCCACCCCTCCACTTT CASSQRLGGDRSPPLHF
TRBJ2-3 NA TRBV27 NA TGTGCCAGCAGGCGACGTCGACAGGTTGGCACAGATACGCAGTATTTT CASRRRRQVGTDTQYF
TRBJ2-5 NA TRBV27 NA TGTGCCAGCAGTACCCAGGGTGGGCTGGGTGAGACCCAGTACTTC CASSTQGGLGETQYF
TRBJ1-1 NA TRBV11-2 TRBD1 TGTGCCAGCAGCACCCGACAGGGGCACACTGAAGCTTTCTTT CASSTRQGHTEAFF
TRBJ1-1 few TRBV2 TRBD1 TGTGCCAGCAGGACAGGGGACCACACTGAAGCTTTCTTT CASRTGDHTEAFF
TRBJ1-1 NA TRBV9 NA TGTGCCAGCAGCGGGGGACAGAACACTGAAGCTTTCTTT CASSGGQNTEAFF
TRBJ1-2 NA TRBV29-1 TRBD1 TGCAGCGTTTATGGACAGGGGGCGCTTGGCTACACCTTC CSVYGQGALGYTF
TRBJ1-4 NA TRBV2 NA TGTGCCAGCAGCCGGAGGGAGGGTCGGGGGGAAAAACTGTTTTTT CASSRREGRGEKLFF
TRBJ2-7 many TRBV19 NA TGTGCCAGTGGGGACACCAAAAACTCCTACGAGCAGTACTTC CASGDTKNSYEQYF
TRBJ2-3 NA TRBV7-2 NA TGTGCCAGCAGCTTAGCGCACAACACAGATACGCAGTATTTT CASSLAHNTDTQYF
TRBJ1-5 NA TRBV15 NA TGTGCCACCAGCAGAGCTGGCAGGCAGGCCAATCAGCCCCAGCATTTT CATSRAGRQANQPQHF
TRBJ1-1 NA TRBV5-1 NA TGCGCCAGCAGCTTGACCCAGTCTGAAGCTTTCTTT CASSLTQSEAFF
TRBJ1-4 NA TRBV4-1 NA TGCGCCAGCAGCCTCTCCAGGGGTGGTGAAAAACTGTTTTTT CASSLSRGGEKLFF
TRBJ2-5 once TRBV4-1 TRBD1 TGCGCCAGCAGCCAGGGGCGTCGGGACAGGGGCTTTGAGACCCAGTACTTC CASSQGRRDRGFETQYF
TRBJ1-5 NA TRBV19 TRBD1 TGTGCCAGTAGCCTCACAGGGGGCAATCAGCCCCAGCATTTT CASSLTGGNQPQHF